The rows below give T cell receptor beta chains drawn from one sample of a study of T cell responses to AZD1222 COVID-19 vaccine. Libraries were prepared by immunoSEQ multiplex PCR; TCRdb keeps only in-frame clonotypes and omits some of them. The table includes about 120,000 clones, roughly 88% detected once. The starting material was peripheral blood, obtained on day 0 of AZD1222 vaccination. The source is an adult in good health. Both conserved end residues are part of each CDR3. Each record gives: V gene, clone size, D gene, CDR3 length, J gene, CDR3 protein, CDR3 DNA. D genes are given only for firm matches. Size tells how often a clone was seen (once, few, many) or the class of an expanded clone, and some rows leave it out.

v_call: TRBV7-8; clone_size: -; d_call: TRBD2; cdr3_length: 16; j_call: TRBJ2-7; cdr3_aa: CASSLGSGGGTYEQYF; cdr3_nt: TGTGCCAGCAGCTTAGGATCGGGGGGAGGGACCTACGAGCAGTACTTC
v_call: TRBV19; clone_size: -; d_call: TRBD1; cdr3_length: 14; j_call: TRBJ2-7; cdr3_aa: CASSIDGQGYEQYF; cdr3_nt: TGTGCCAGTAGTATCGACGGACAGGGTTACGAGCAGTACTTC
v_call: TRBV7-2; clone_size: -; d_call: TRBD1; cdr3_length: 15; j_call: TRBJ1-1; cdr3_aa: CASSLTRDRVAEAFF; cdr3_nt: TGTGCCAGCAGCTTAACCCGGGACAGGGTGGCTGAAGCTTTCTTT
v_call: TRBV2; clone_size: -; d_call: TRBD1; cdr3_length: 15; j_call: TRBJ1-1; cdr3_aa: CASSEDRGRGTEAFF; cdr3_nt: TGTGCCAGCAGTGAAGACAGGGGGCGTGGGACTGAAGCTTTCTTT
v_call: TRBV12-5; clone_size: few; d_call: -; cdr3_length: 13; j_call: TRBJ1-1; cdr3_aa: CASGLPPELEAFF; cdr3_nt: TGTGCTAGTGGCCTGCCCCCCGAGCTTGAAGCTTTCTTT
v_call: TRBV7-2; clone_size: -; d_call: -; cdr3_length: 15; j_call: TRBJ2-1; cdr3_aa: CASSLVGPSYNEQFF; cdr3_nt: TGTGCCAGCAGCTTAGTAGGGCCTTCCTACAATGAGCAGTTCTTC
v_call: TRBV9; clone_size: few; d_call: -; cdr3_length: 15; j_call: TRBJ1-3; cdr3_aa: CASSVGSVSGNTIYF; cdr3_nt: TGTGCCAGCAGCGTAGGGAGCGTCTCTGGAAACACCATATATTTT
v_call: TRBV6-5; clone_size: -; d_call: -; cdr3_length: 13; j_call: TRBJ1-6; cdr3_aa: CASSWTPDSPLHF; cdr3_nt: TGTGCCAGCAGCTGGACGCCCGATTCACCCCTCCACTTT
v_call: TRBV29-1; clone_size: -; d_call: -; cdr3_length: 11; j_call: TRBJ1-2; cdr3_aa: CSVDGYYGYTF; cdr3_nt: TGCAGCGTCGATGGTTACTATGGCTACACCTTC
v_call: TRBV7-8; clone_size: -; d_call: -; cdr3_length: 15; j_call: TRBJ1-1; cdr3_aa: CASRSRGQLNTEAFF; cdr3_nt: TGTGCCAGCAGGTCCCGAGGACAGCTGAACACTGAAGCTTTCTTT
v_call: TRBV5-1; clone_size: -; d_call: TRBD1; cdr3_length: 12; j_call: TRBJ1-1; cdr3_aa: CASSSQGIEAFF; cdr3_nt: TGCGCCAGCAGCTCACAGGGGATTGAAGCTTTCTTT
v_call: TRBV30; clone_size: -; d_call: -; cdr3_length: 13; j_call: TRBJ1-4; cdr3_aa: CAWSELGTGKLFF; cdr3_nt: TGTGCCTGGAGTGAATTGGGTACGGGAAAACTGTTTTTT
v_call: TRBV29-1; clone_size: -; d_call: -; cdr3_length: 13; j_call: TRBJ1-2; cdr3_aa: CSVFRVAGDGYTF; cdr3_nt: TGCAGCGTATTCAGGGTGGCAGGGGATGGCTACACCTTC
v_call: TRBV2; clone_size: few; d_call: -; cdr3_length: 15; j_call: TRBJ1-2; cdr3_aa: CASSRDRDSNYGYTF; cdr3_nt: TGTGCCAGCAGTCGCGACAGAGACTCTAACTATGGCTACACCTTC
v_call: TRBV7-9; clone_size: few; d_call: TRBD2; cdr3_length: 15; j_call: TRBJ2-3; cdr3_aa: CASSLSSLAGDTQYF; cdr3_nt: TGTGCCAGCAGCTTATCTAGCCTAGCGGGGGATACGCAGTATTTT
v_call: TRBV4-1; clone_size: -; d_call: TRBD1; cdr3_length: 15; j_call: TRBJ2-7; cdr3_aa: CASSLRTGPSHEQYF; cdr3_nt: TGCGCCAGCAGCCTCAGGACAGGGCCATCCCACGAGCAGTACTTC
v_call: TRBV10-1; clone_size: -; d_call: -; cdr3_length: 13; j_call: TRBJ1-6; cdr3_aa: CASSESLNSPLHF; cdr3_nt: TGCGCCAGCAGTGAGTCATTAAATTCACCCCTCCACTTT
v_call: TRBV30; clone_size: -; d_call: -; cdr3_length: 14; j_call: TRBJ1-4; cdr3_aa: CAWSVLTTNEKLFF; cdr3_nt: TGTGCCTGGAGTGTGCTTACAACTAATGAAAAACTGTTTTTT
v_call: TRBV27; clone_size: -; d_call: TRBD2; cdr3_length: 13; j_call: TRBJ2-1; cdr3_aa: CASSQTSWNEQFF; cdr3_nt: TGTGCCAGCAGCCAGACTAGCTGGAATGAGCAGTTCTTC
v_call: TRBV5-4; clone_size: -; d_call: -; cdr3_length: 13; j_call: TRBJ1-1; cdr3_aa: CASSLDVNTEAFF; cdr3_nt: TGTGCCAGCAGCTTGGATGTGAACACTGAAGCTTTCTTT
v_call: TRBV18; clone_size: -; d_call: -; cdr3_length: 15; j_call: TRBJ1-5; cdr3_aa: CASSHRTGRHQPQHF; cdr3_nt: TGTGCCAGCTCACATCGAACAGGGAGACATCAGCCCCAGCATTTT
v_call: TRBV30; clone_size: -; d_call: TRBD1; cdr3_length: 14; j_call: TRBJ1-5; cdr3_aa: CAWSVQGGVQPQHF; cdr3_nt: TGTGCCTGGAGTGTACAAGGGGGCGTTCAGCCCCAGCATTTT
v_call: TRBV5-8; clone_size: -; d_call: -; cdr3_length: 20; j_call: TRBJ1-5; cdr3_aa: CASSLLGLGASTLSNQPQHF; cdr3_nt: TGTGCCAGCAGCTTGTTGGGGTTGGGCGCTTCTACCCTTAGCAATCAGCCCCAGCATTTT
v_call: TRBV29-1; clone_size: -; d_call: -; cdr3_length: 13; j_call: TRBJ1-5; cdr3_aa: CSVTTGAGQPQHF; cdr3_nt: TGCAGCGTTACGACCGGGGCCGGTCAGCCCCAGCATTTT
v_call: TRBV30; clone_size: few; d_call: -; cdr3_length: 12; j_call: TRBJ2-7; cdr3_aa: CAWKDSSYEQYF; cdr3_nt: TGTGCCTGGAAGGACTCCTCCTACGAGCAGTACTTC
v_call: TRBV12-3/TRBV12-4; clone_size: once; d_call: TRBD1; cdr3_length: 13; j_call: TRBJ2-7; cdr3_aa: CASSPLGGREQYF; cdr3_nt: TGTGCCAGCAGTCCACTAGGGGGCAGGGAGCAGTACTTC
v_call: TRBV19; clone_size: -; d_call: -; cdr3_length: 15; j_call: TRBJ1-5; cdr3_aa: CASIRAQGSNQPQHF; cdr3_nt: TGTGCCAGTATCAGGGCCCAGGGGAGCAATCAGCCCCAGCATTTT
v_call: TRBV11-3; clone_size: -; d_call: -; cdr3_length: 13; j_call: TRBJ1-6; cdr3_aa: CASSFSSNSPLHF; cdr3_nt: TGTGCCAGCAGCTTCTCGTCTAATTCACCCCTCCACTTT
v_call: TRBV6-2/TRBV6-3; clone_size: -; d_call: -; cdr3_length: 14; j_call: TRBJ2-7; cdr3_aa: CASSYTGRAYEQYF; cdr3_nt: TGTGCCAGCAGTTACACGGGCAGGGCATACGAGCAGTACTTC
v_call: TRBV6-1; clone_size: -; d_call: -; cdr3_length: 15; j_call: TRBJ1-2; cdr3_aa: CASSEFRGKGDGYTF; cdr3_nt: TGTGCCAGCAGTGAATTCAGGGGCAAGGGGGATGGCTACACCTTC
v_call: TRBV4-1; clone_size: many; d_call: -; cdr3_length: 14; j_call: TRBJ1-1; cdr3_aa: CASSQESGATEAFF; cdr3_nt: TGCGCCAGCAGCCAAGAGTCAGGGGCTACTGAAGCTTTCTTT